This T cell receptor beta chain was recorded in a study of blood T cell repertoires in COVID-19. V trimming: 7 bases; J trimming: 7 bases; junction bases outside the gene matches: 10. Germline CDR1 SQVTM, CDR2 ANQGSEA. The CDR3 extends over 13 amino acids. While infection was still active, Seattle patients were enrolled and then followed longitudinally. This clone is a singleton in its sample. How the authors handled the data: Nucleated cell counts were estimated from reference gene primer amplification. Method: immunoSEQ multiplex PCR; TCRdb's copy keeps in-frame clones and lacks some. For V, J and clone size, that table is used; D and trimming come from the DNA. The repertoire holds approximately 350,000 clones, with roughly 90% as singletons.

J is TRBJ2-3 and V is TRBV29-1; 8 bases fit TRBD2. The source of this sequence is a woman between 25 and 40 years old with COVID-19, enrolled during active disease. Sequenced: peripheral blood. The CDR3 spells CSGGPGGQNTQYF. The CDR3 DNA sequence: TGCAGCGGGGGGCCGGGAGGGCAAAATACGCAGTATTTT.